The clone carrying this TCR beta chain was picked up a small number of times. Its antigen remains unidentified. Absent ophthalmopathy progression within 18 months defined stable Graves' hyperthyroidism. It was uncontrolled infection, other autoimmune disease, pregnancy or lactation that excluded patients. This record comes from a study of T cells in Graves' hyperthyroidism and ophthalmopathy. Study outcomes and limitations: The blood repertoire included most of the expanded thyroid clonotypes above 0.001. From stable hyperthyroidism, ophthalmopathy was separated by a 13 V-J model.

The germline CDR1 and CDR2 sequences are SNHLY and FYNNEI. The CDR3 is 13 residues long. Trimming took 7 bases from V and 3 from J, leaving 10 bases between them. RNA transcripts gave rise to amplified TCR beta CDR3 regions. First-round RT-PCR with HTBI primers amplified the TCR CDR3 region. TCRdb re-called the multiplex PCR reads with MiXCR, one entry per CDR3 protein. The repertoire holds hundreds of thousands of distinct CDR3 sequences, approximately 15% seen once, with roughly 10% in the top ten. The specimen was blood. The sequence derives from a woman aged 18-29 years with Graves' hyperthyroidism. The rearrangement uses TRBV2 and TRBJ1-3, with a possible D match to TRBD1 (5 bases). The CDR3 loop reads CASTQGSGNTIYF. CDR3 nucleotides: TGTGCCAGCACCCAGGGAAGTGGAAACACCATATATTTT.